The rows below give T cell receptor beta chains drawn from one sample of a study of shared clonotypes between healthy human individuals. TCRdb keeps only in-frame clones here, not all; method: immunoSEQ multiplex PCR. Of 600,000 to 750,000 clones in the sample, 90% are singletons; the top ten hold 30% to 40%. Sequenced material: memory CD8+ T cells from PBMCs. These receptors all stem from a man younger than 35 in good health. Some clones in this sample may be carry-over from other donors' samples. The CDR3 runs from the conserved cysteine through the conserved F or W. The D gene is left open where the match is weak. The size entry is marked missing in some rows and otherwise reads once, few, many or a size class.

V gene	clone size	D gene	J gene	CDR3 DNA	CDR3 protein
TRBV27	-	-	TRBJ2-3	TGTGCCAGCAGTTTCGGGGGTGGGACAGATACGCAGTATTTT	CASSFGGGTDTQYF
TRBV4-3	-	TRBD2	TRBJ2-1	TGCGCCAGCAGCCAAGATGATGGACTAGCGGAACACAATGAGCAGTTCTTC	CASSQDDGLAEHNEQFF
TRBV27	once	TRBD2	TRBJ2-1	TGTGCCAGCAGTTTAGGGGCTAGCGGGAGGGATGAGCAGTTCTTC	CASSLGASGRDEQFF
TRBV29-1	-	-	TRBJ1-2	TGCAGCGTCCCCACAGTTCTTAACTATGGCTACACCTTC	CSVPTVLNYGYTF
TRBV7-8	-	-	TRBJ2-1	TGTGCCAGCAGCTTAGACGTCGAGGGGTGGTCGAAGATCTTTAGCTCCTACAATGAGCAGTTCTTC	CASSLDVEGWSKIFSSYNEQFF
TRBV15	-	-	TRBJ2-7	TGTGCCACCAGCAGAGACGGGGTTTACTCCTACGAGCAGTACTTC	CATSRDGVYSYEQYF
TRBV7-9	-	-	TRBJ1-2	TGTGCCAGCAGCTTTAAAACGCCCCTCTATGGCTACACCTTC	CASSFKTPLYGYTF
TRBV5-6	few	-	TRBJ2-7	TGTGCCAGCAGCTTGGTCCCCGGCGGCCTCCACGAGCAGTACTTC	CASSLVPGGLHEQYF
TRBV7-2	-	-	TRBJ2-1	TGTGCCAGCAGCTCGGGATTGCGGGGCTCCTACAATGAGCAGTTCTTC	CASSSGLRGSYNEQFF
TRBV29-1	-	-	TRBJ1-1	TGCAGCGTTGAGGGTAACACTGAAGCTTTCTTT	CSVEGNTEAFF
TRBV21-1	few	-	TRBJ1-1	TGTGCCAGCAGCCAGGGACGGAACACTGAAGCTTTCTTT	CASSQGRNTEAFF